The rows below give T cell receptor beta chains drawn from one sample of a study of radiation and T cells in renal cell carcinoma. Sequenced by immunoSEQ multiplex PCR; TCRdb stores in-frame clones only, minus some. The repertoire holds about 58,000 clones, with around 76% as singletons. Sequenced material: blood, taken from a patient whose treatment included radiotherapy and nephrectomy. The receptors stem from a man aged 60 to 69 with renal cell carcinoma. Each CDR3 is given with its conserved first and last residue. The D gene is left open where the match is weak. Clone size is stated in some rows and not others, as once, few, many or a class when expanded.

d_gene: -; abundance: -; v_gene: TRBV6-6; j_gene: TRBJ1-1; CDR3aa: CASSYQVYAEAFF; CDR3nt: TGTGCCAGCAGTTACCAGGTTTACGCTGAAGCTTTCTTT
d_gene: -; abundance: -; v_gene: TRBV7-6; j_gene: TRBJ2-1; CDR3aa: CASSSGTTARQFF; CDR3nt: TGTGCCAGCAGCTCCGGGACGACAGCTCGGCAGTTCTTC
d_gene: TRBD1; abundance: -; v_gene: TRBV5-1; j_gene: TRBJ2-6; CDR3aa: CASSLVPTGGSISGANVLTF; CDR3nt: TGCGCCAGCAGCTTGGTTCCCACAGGGGGCTCGATCTCTGGGGCCAACGTCCTGACTTTC
d_gene: -; abundance: few; v_gene: TRBV18; j_gene: TRBJ2-5; CDR3aa: CASSPPIGETQYF; CDR3nt: TGTGCCAGCTCACCACCCATCGGGGAGACCCAGTACTTC
d_gene: -; abundance: few; v_gene: TRBV6-5; j_gene: TRBJ2-2; CDR3aa: CASGGEGVLFF; CDR3nt: TGTGCCAGCGGAGGGGAAGGGGTACTGTTTTTT
d_gene: TRBD1; abundance: -; v_gene: TRBV27; j_gene: TRBJ1-6; CDR3aa: CASTTLQGALGSPLHF; CDR3nt: TGTGCCAGCACCACTCTCCAGGGGGCGCTTGGCTCACCCCTCCACTTT
d_gene: -; abundance: -; v_gene: TRBV5-6; j_gene: TRBJ1-5; CDR3aa: CASNSRRYSNQPQHF; CDR3nt: TGTGCCAGCAACTCAAGACGGTATAGCAATCAGCCCCAGCATTTT
d_gene: TRBD1; abundance: -; v_gene: TRBV5-5; j_gene: TRBJ1-1; CDR3aa: CASSSTGETEAFF; CDR3nt: TGTGCCAGCAGTTCAACAGGGGAAACTGAAGCTTTCTTT
d_gene: TRBD1; abundance: -; v_gene: TRBV4-3; j_gene: TRBJ1-2; CDR3aa: CASSQRQGNGGYTF; CDR3nt: TGCGCCAGCAGCCAAAGACAGGGGAATGGTGGCTACACCTTC
d_gene: TRBD1; abundance: -; v_gene: TRBV30; j_gene: TRBJ1-2; CDR3aa: CACGRGGDGYTF; CDR3nt: TGTGCCTGCGGCAGGGGGGGAGATGGCTACACCTTC
d_gene: -; abundance: few; v_gene: TRBV20-1; j_gene: TRBJ1-1; CDR3aa: CSAAYNTEAFF; CDR3nt: TGCAGTGCTGCCTATAACACTGAAGCTTTCTTT
d_gene: -; abundance: -; v_gene: TRBV18; j_gene: TRBJ1-1; CDR3aa: CASSPRVSAMNTEAFF; CDR3nt: TGTGCCAGCTCGCCAAGGGTTAGCGCTATGAACACTGAAGCTTTCTTT
d_gene: -; abundance: -; v_gene: TRBV7-2; j_gene: TRBJ1-2; CDR3aa: CASSLGGSQISYTF; CDR3nt: TGTGCCAGCAGCTTAGGAGGCAGTCAGATCAGCTACACCTTC
d_gene: -; abundance: -; v_gene: TRBV10-3; j_gene: TRBJ2-1; CDR3aa: CAISETGLYNEQFF; CDR3nt: TGTGCCATCAGCGAGACGGGCTTATACAATGAGCAGTTCTTC
d_gene: -; abundance: -; v_gene: TRBV7-9; j_gene: TRBJ2-7; CDR3aa: CASSLVGLGYEQYF; CDR3nt: TGTGCCAGCAGCTTAGTAGGGTTAGGCTACGAGCAGTACTTC
d_gene: -; abundance: -; v_gene: TRBV29-1; j_gene: TRBJ2-5; CDR3aa: CSVQDSEETQYF; CDR3nt: TGCAGCGTCCAGGACAGTGAGGAGACCCAGTACTTC
d_gene: TRBD1; abundance: -; v_gene: TRBV5-5; j_gene: TRBJ2-7; CDR3aa: CASSPMTGGWYEQYF; CDR3nt: TGTGCCAGCAGCCCCATGACAGGGGGGTGGTACGAGCAGTACTTC
d_gene: TRBD1; abundance: -; v_gene: TRBV5-1; j_gene: TRBJ1-2; CDR3aa: CASSLDGTGALYGYTF; CDR3nt: TGCGCCAGCAGCTTGGACGGGACAGGGGCTCTCTATGGCTACACCTTC
d_gene: -; abundance: -; v_gene: TRBV2; j_gene: TRBJ2-1; CDR3aa: CASDGGPYNEQFF; CDR3nt: TGTGCCAGCGATGGAGGGCCGTACAATGAGCAGTTCTTC
d_gene: -; abundance: -; v_gene: TRBV7-2; j_gene: TRBJ2-5; CDR3aa: CASSFSQETQYF; CDR3nt: TGTGCCAGCAGCTTCAGTCAAGAGACCCAGTACTTC
d_gene: TRBD1; abundance: once; v_gene: TRBV11-1; j_gene: TRBJ2-5; CDR3aa: CASSEDRGQETQYF; CDR3nt: TGTGCCAGCAGCGAGGACAGGGGGCAAGAGACCCAGTACTTC
d_gene: TRBD1; abundance: -; v_gene: TRBV7-9; j_gene: TRBJ1-6; CDR3aa: CASSPEAGQVNSPLHF; CDR3nt: TGTGCCAGCAGCCCCGAGGCGGGACAGGTGAATTCACCCCTCCACTTT
d_gene: -; abundance: once; v_gene: TRBV30; j_gene: TRBJ1-3; CDR3aa: CAWSVQMATIYF; CDR3nt: TGTGCCTGGAGTGTACAGATGGCCACCATATATTTT
d_gene: -; abundance: -; v_gene: TRBV2; j_gene: TRBJ2-7; CDR3aa: CASGGRFPYEQYF; CDR3nt: TGTGCCAGCGGGGGGCGATTCCCCTACGAGCAGTACTTC
d_gene: -; abundance: -; v_gene: TRBV5-1; j_gene: TRBJ2-5; CDR3aa: CASSRALGAETQYF; CDR3nt: TGCGCCAGCAGCCGGGCCCTTGGGGCAGAGACCCAGTACTTC
d_gene: -; abundance: -; v_gene: TRBV19; j_gene: TRBJ1-6; CDR3aa: CASSETRDNSPLHF; CDR3nt: TGTGCCAGTAGCGAGACAAGGGATAATTCACCCCTCCACTTT
d_gene: -; abundance: -; v_gene: TRBV5-6; j_gene: TRBJ1-5; CDR3aa: CASSLGRDQPQHF; CDR3nt: TGTGCCAGCAGCTTGGGCAGGGACCAGCCCCAGCATTTT
d_gene: -; abundance: -; v_gene: TRBV29-1; j_gene: TRBJ1-1; CDR3aa: CSNEQSPGTEAFF; CDR3nt: TGCAGCAATGAGCAGAGCCCCGGGACTGAAGCTTTCTTT
d_gene: TRBD2; abundance: -; v_gene: TRBV13; j_gene: TRBJ2-6; CDR3aa: CASSLNLAGNSGANVLTF; CDR3nt: TGTGCCAGCAGCCTAAACCTAGCGGGTAACTCTGGGGCCAACGTCCTGACTTTC
d_gene: -; abundance: -; v_gene: TRBV5-4; j_gene: TRBJ2-5; CDR3aa: CASSMGRIISQETQYF; CDR3nt: TGTGCCAGCAGCATGGGACGGATCATCTCTCAAGAGACCCAGTACTTC
d_gene: -; abundance: -; v_gene: TRBV29-1; j_gene: TRBJ1-2; CDR3aa: CSVDGPWDGNRYGYTF; CDR3nt: TGCAGCGTTGACGGACCCTGGGACGGGAATCGGTATGGCTACACCTTC
d_gene: -; abundance: -; v_gene: TRBV6-5; j_gene: TRBJ1-2; CDR3aa: CASRAPGGVYGYTF; CDR3nt: TGTGCCAGCAGGGCACCGGGAGGAGTCTATGGCTACACCTTC
d_gene: -; abundance: once; v_gene: TRBV27; j_gene: TRBJ1-6; CDR3aa: CASSPLQENSPLHF; CDR3nt: TGTGCCAGCAGTCCACTACAGGAGAATTCACCCCTCCACTTT
d_gene: -; abundance: few; v_gene: TRBV7-2; j_gene: TRBJ1-2; CDR3aa: CASSLYGYGYTF; CDR3nt: TGTGCCAGCAGCTTATACGGGTATGGCTACACCTTC
d_gene: -; abundance: -; v_gene: TRBV19; j_gene: TRBJ1-1; CDR3aa: CASSTAGGATEAFF; CDR3nt: TGTGCCAGTAGTACCGCGGGTGGGGCCACTGAAGCTTTCTTT
d_gene: TRBD1; abundance: -; v_gene: TRBV5-4; j_gene: TRBJ1-2; CDR3aa: CATPGQEDDGYTF; CDR3nt: TGTGCCACCCCCGGACAGGAGGATGATGGCTACACCTTC
d_gene: TRBD1; abundance: -; v_gene: TRBV5-1; j_gene: TRBJ1-4; CDR3aa: CASSPRQGAANEKLFF; CDR3nt: TGCGCCAGCAGCCCAAGACAGGGGGCAGCTAATGAAAAACTGTTTTTT
d_gene: TRBD1; abundance: -; v_gene: TRBV7-9; j_gene: TRBJ1-1; CDR3aa: CASSLGTGDTEAFF; CDR3nt: TGTGCCAGCAGCTTAGGGACAGGGGACACTGAAGCTTTCTTT
d_gene: -; abundance: once; v_gene: TRBV18; j_gene: TRBJ1-1; CDR3aa: CASSTMNTEAFF; CDR3nt: TGTGCCAGCTCAACGATGAACACTGAAGCTTTCTTT
d_gene: TRBD1; abundance: -; v_gene: TRBV9; j_gene: TRBJ1-2; CDR3aa: CASSELDRGHYGYTF; CDR3nt: TGTGCCAGCAGCGAACTGGACAGGGGGCACTATGGCTACACCTTC
d_gene: -; abundance: -; v_gene: TRBV27; j_gene: TRBJ2-2; CDR3aa: CASSLIPGELFF; CDR3nt: TGTGCCAGCAGTTTAATACCCGGGGAGCTGTTTTTT
d_gene: -; abundance: -; v_gene: TRBV14; j_gene: TRBJ1-1; CDR3aa: CASSQEKIGLNTEAFF; CDR3nt: TGTGCCAGCAGCCAAGAGAAAATCGGATTGAACACTGAAGCTTTCTTT
d_gene: -; abundance: -; v_gene: TRBV6-1; j_gene: TRBJ1-5; CDR3aa: CASSELADSNQPQHF; CDR3nt: TGTGCCAGCAGTGAGTTGGCTGATAGCAATCAGCCCCAGCATTTT
d_gene: TRBD1; abundance: -; v_gene: TRBV10-1; j_gene: TRBJ1-1; CDR3aa: CASSEKTGANTEAFF; CDR3nt: TGCGCCAGCAGTGAGAAGACAGGGGCGAACACTGAAGCTTTCTTT
d_gene: -; abundance: -; v_gene: TRBV5-1; j_gene: TRBJ2-2; CDR3aa: CASSLDGGPGTGELFF; CDR3nt: TGCGCCAGCAGCTTGGACGGGGGGCCCGGCACCGGGGAGCTGTTTTTT
d_gene: -; abundance: -; v_gene: TRBV27; j_gene: TRBJ1-1; CDR3aa: CASSPWTVGTEAFF; CDR3nt: TGTGCCAGCAGTCCCTGGACAGTAGGGACTGAAGCTTTCTTT